These 24 T cell receptor beta chains were all obtained from the same sample, sequenced in a study of blood T cell repertoires in COVID-19. The repertoire was sequenced with immunoSEQ multiplex PCR; TCRdb's copy has only in-frame clones and lacks some. Here the sample spans about 380,000 clones, 85% to 90% being singletons. The sequenced sample consisted of PBMCs or T cells enriched from blood (not recorded which). These receptors came from a woman under 30 who had recovered from COVID-19.

This clone was detected only once. The CDR3 region has the DNA TGTGCCAGCAGTTTCAGGGGCGCGTGGGACACTGAAGCTTTCTTT. It encodes CASSFRGAWDTEAFF. The chain is built from TRBV6-5 and TRBJ1-1, with D tentatively TRBD1 (6 bases). Trimming removed 4 bases at V and 3 bases at J, with 15 bases between. The CDR3 sequence is 15 residues long. Germline CDR1 is MNHEY and CDR2 is SVGAGI.

The genes are TRBV6-5 and TRBJ1-6, with a possible D match to TRBD1 (6 bases). The CDR3 contains 13 residues. CDR1 is MNHEY and CDR2 is SVGAGI in the germline V gene. V was trimmed by 7 bases and J by 6 bases, leaving 10 bases between them. This CDR3 reads CASKDRLNSPLHF. CDR3 sequence (DNA): TGTGCCAGCAAGGACAGACTTAATTCACCCCTCCACTTT.

The chain employs TRBV2 and TRBJ2-5; 8 bases fit TRBD2. V lost 4 bases, J lost 2 bases, and 6 bases stayed unmatched. The CDR3 totals 15 residues. The V gene's germline CDR1 is SNHLY and CDR2 FYNNEI. The CDR3 region is CASSGRGGRQETQYF. The CDR3, as DNA: TGTGCCAGCAGTGGACGGGGGGGGAGACAAGAGACCCAGTACTTC.

The chain combines TRBV6-1 with TRBJ1-1, with 7 bases matching TRBD1. CDR3 length: 16 residues. With 0 bases clipped from V and 3 bases from J, the junction kept 7 bases outside the gene matches. Looked up from germline, CDR1 is MNHNS and CDR2 is SASEGT. CDR3 sequence (DNA): TGTGCCAGCAGTGAAGCTCGGAGGGGGCGGCACACTGAAGCTTTCTTT. Protein: CASSEARRGRHTEAFF.

V and J are TRBV18 and TRBJ1-1, with D possibly being TRBD1 (5 bases). Germline CDR1 KGHSH, CDR2 LQKENI. Trimming stripped 1 base from V and 1 base from J, with 10 bases between. The CDR3 is 15 residues long. This CDR3 reads CASSPRGGTNTEAFF. The CDR3 coding sequence is TGTGCCAGCTCACCACGAGGAGGGACGAACACTGAAGCTTTCTTT.

The rearrangement uses TRBV18 and TRBJ1-3; no definite D call. The CDR3 has 13 amino acids. Germline lookup yields CDR1 KGHSH and CDR2 LQKENI. The V end was cut by 3 bases, the J end by 4 bases, with 7 bases between. The CDR3 sequence: CASSPPGGNTIYF. DNA of the CDR3: TGTGCCAGCTCACCTCCAGGAGGAAACACCATATATTTT.

The genes are TRBV30 and TRBJ1-5, with D possibly matching TRBD1 (5 bases). Germline CDR1 reads GTSNPN; CDR2 reads SVGIG (reference sequence). This CDR3 is built from 17 residues. Trimming shortened V by 2 bases and J by 2 bases, and 19 bases separated the two germline ends. The CDR3 reads CAWSPSPWRGGNQPQHF. The CDR3 DNA is TGTGCCTGGAGTCCCTCTCCCTGGAGGGGTGGCAATCAGCCCCAGCATTTT.

The chain joins TRBV7-2 to TRBJ2-3; 12 positions agree with TRBD2. Germline-derived CDR1 and CDR2 are SGHTA and FQGNSA. V lost 5 bases, J lost 7 bases, and 19 bases stayed unmatched. This CDR3 has 19 amino acids. Here the CDR3 reads CASSQRPVLAGGAGYTQYF. The DNA for the CDR3 is TGTGCCAGCAGCCAACGACCCGTACTAGCGGGGGGAGCGGGTTATACGCAGTATTTT.

The chain links TRBV15 to TRBJ1-2; no definite D call. Germline CDR1 reads LNHNV; CDR2 reads YYDKDF (reference sequence). This CDR3 is built from 14 residues. V was clipped by 4 bases and J by 6 bases, with 15 bases between them. For the CDR3, the DNA is TGTGCCACCAGCACCATGAGCCCGGAGCATGGCTACACCTTC. Translated: CATSTMSPEHGYTF. The whole variable domain, filled in from reference TRBV15 and TRBJ1-2, reads DAMVIQNPRYQVTQFGKPVTLSCSQTLNHNVMYWYQQKSSQAPKLLFHYYDKDFNNEADTPDNFQSRRPNTSFCFLDIRSPGLGDTAMYLCATSTMSPEHGYTFGSGTRLTVV.

V is TRBV10-1 and J is TRBJ1-3, with a weak D call TRBD1 (6 bases). CDR1 and CDR2 (germline): WNHNN, SYGVQD (reference sequence). This CDR3 spans 15 amino acids. Deletions cut 8 bases from V and 4 bases from J, with 18 bases between. The CDR3, as DNA: TGCGCCAGCCCCGCAGCAGGGGAAGCCGGAAACACCATATATTTT. Amino acids: CASPAAGEAGNTIYF.

The chain recombines TRBV7-3 with TRBJ2-5; 10 bases match TRBD1. J gave up 6 bases and V 4 bases, and 5 bases lay outside the gene matches. The CDR3 has 14 amino acids. Germline V gene sequence: CDR1 SGHTA, CDR2 FQGTGA. Written as DNA, the CDR3 is TGTGCCAGCAGCTCCGGACAGGGGGTGAAGACCCAGTACTTC. It is translated as CASSSGQGVKTQYF.

J is TRBJ1-6 and V is TRBV7-2; 8 nucleotides agree with TRBD1. Germline trimming cut 5 bases from V and 9 bases from J; bases unmatched to any gene: 9. Germline lookup yields CDR1 SGHTA and CDR2 FQGNSA. The CDR3 has 15 residues. The CDR3 DNA reads TGTGCCAGCAGCCAGGGACAGGAAGCATCTTCACCCCTCCACTTT. It is translated as CASSQGQEASSPLHF.

The chain is built from TRBV27 and TRBJ1-1, with D possibly TRBD1 on 5 matching bases. The CDR3 length is 12 residues. The germline V gene encodes CDR1 MNHEY and CDR2 SMNVEV (reference sequence). V lost 5 bases, J lost 11 bases, and 15 bases lay in between. CDR3 in DNA: TGTGCCAGCAGTCTTCCGGGGGTGCGGGCTTTCTTT. Protein product: CASSLPGVRAFF.

The chain is built from TRBV7-2 and TRBJ1-2; D is unclear. The germline gives CDR1 SGHTA, CDR2 FQGNSA. V lost 5 bases and J lost 0, with 13 bases in between. This CDR3 has 15 amino acids. CDR3 sequence: CASSQAGSTNYGYTF. The CDR3 bases are TGTGCCAGCAGCCAGGCGGGCAGCACTAACTATGGCTACACCTTC.

V and J are TRBV4-2 and TRBJ1-6, with D unclear. Deletions cut 0 bases from V and 11 bases from J, with 11 bases between. Germline V gene lookup returns CDR1 LGHNA and CDR2 YNFKEQ. This CDR3 has 14 amino acids. Written as DNA, the CDR3 is TGTGCCAGCAGCCAAGATACCGGGGTACCACCCCTCCACTTT. Amino acids: CASSQDTGVPPLHF.

The J gene is TRBJ2-3, the V gene TRBV9; possible D gene TRBD1, 6 bases. CDR1 SGDLS and CDR2 YYNGEE come from the germline V gene. Trimming cost V 7 bases and J 1 base, with 10 bases left between them. The length of the CDR3 is 13 residues. This chain's CDR3 is CASGGRRTDTQYF. The CDR3 DNA is TGTGCCAGCGGGGGCAGGCGCACAGATACGCAGTATTTT.

The chain carries TRBV27 and TRBJ1-5; weak D call: TRBD1 (5 bases). V dropped 2 bases and J dropped 8 bases, with 13 bases sitting between them. This CDR3 has 14 amino acids. Germline assignment: CDR1 MNHEY and CDR2 SMNVEV (reference sequence). In DNA form, the CDR3 reads TGTGCCAGCAGTTTAATCAAGGGGATGGAGCCCCAGCATTTT. It specifies CASSLIKGMEPQHF.

The rearrangement links TRBV7-8 to TRBJ1-1; possible D gene TRBD1, 5 bases. The CDR3 contains 17 residues. The germline V gene encodes CDR1 SGHVS and CDR2 FQNEAQ. The V end was cut by 3 bases, the J end by 5 bases, with 22 bases between. The CDR3 region is CASSFPRDPRMSTEAFF. DNA of the CDR3: TGTGCCAGCAGCTTTCCGCGGGACCCTCGGATGAGTACTGAAGCTTTCTTT.

This chain joins TRBV6-5 and TRBJ2-1, with D perhaps TRBD1 (5 bases). This CDR3 contains 11 residues. The germline V gene encodes CDR1 MNHEY and CDR2 SVGAGI. V gave up 6 bases and J gave up 9 bases, with 9 bases separating them. The CDR3 region is CASSAGSEQFF. The CDR3 DNA sequence: TGTGCCAGCAGCGCAGGGTCTGAGCAGTTCTTC.

Worth noting for this clone: The sample has other DNA sequences that encode this CDR3 too. The chain is built from TRBV9 and TRBJ1-2, with 7 bases matching TRBD1. Trimming took 0 bases from V and 8 from J; bases not matched to a gene: 4. This CDR3 is built from 13 residues. Germline CDR1 reads SGDLS; CDR2 reads YYNGEE. CDR3 loop: CASSVGQGRGYTF. The CDR3 bases are TGTGCCAGCAGCGTAGGACAGGGCAGGGGCTACACCTTC. Full variable domain (outside the CDR3, taken from reference TRBV9 and TRBJ1-2): DSGVTQTPKHLITATGQRVTLRCSPRSGDLSVYWYQQSLDQGLQFLIQYYNGEERAKGNILERFSAQQFPDLHSELNLSSLELGDSALYFCASSVGQGRGYTFGSGTRLTVV.

The chain employs TRBV3-1 (or the pseudogene TRBV3-2) and TRBJ2-1; D is perhaps TRBD2 (7 bases). This CDR3 contains 12 residues. The germline gives CDR1 LGHDT, CDR2 YNNKEL (reference sequence). The ends were cut back, 8 bases at V and 5 bases at J, with 10 bases in the middle. The CDR3 here is CASGGAHNEQFF. CDR3 coding DNA: TGTGCCAGCGGGGGGGCCCACAATGAGCAGTTCTTC.

This chain connects TRBV9 to TRBJ2-5, with D maybe TRBD1 (6 bases). The CDR3 totals 16 residues. Germline V gene lookup returns CDR1 SGDLS and CDR2 YYNGEE. The ends were cut back, 4 bases at V and 5 bases at J, with 21 bases in the middle. CDR3 bases: TGTGCCAGCAGCTCTTCGCGACAGGCCCTCGGGGAGACCCAGTACTTC. Translation: CASSSSRQALGETQYF. The variable domain in full, with the rest retrieved from reference TRBV9 and TRBJ2-5, is DSGVTQTPKHLITATGQRVTLRCSPRSGDLSVYWYQQSLDQGLQFLIQYYNGEERAKGNILERFSAQQFPDLHSELNLSSLELGDSALYFCASSSSRQALGETQYFGPGTRLLVL.

The gene calls are TRBV7-3 and TRBJ2-2; no firm D call. Germline CDR1 is SGHTA and CDR2 is FQGTGA. The V end was cut by 2 bases, the J end by 4 bases, with 8 bases between. This CDR3 has 14 residues. In DNA form, the CDR3 reads TGTGCCAGCAGCTTAGGTAGTTTCACCGGGGAGCTGTTTTTT. Protein sequence: CASSLGSFTGELFF.

The chain uses TRBV7-6 and TRBJ2-1, with a tentative D call TRBD1 (6 bases). Germline values: CDR1 SGHVS, CDR2 FNYEAQ. Trimming removed 1 base from V and 15 bases from J, with 10 bases in between. The CDR3 is made up of 11 amino acids. The CDR3 DNA sequence: TGTGCCAGCAGCTTAGAGGGGGATGGGTTCTTC. It yields the protein CASSLEGDGFF.